One and the same sample provided the 29 T cell receptor beta chains below, sequenced in a study of blood T cell repertoires in COVID-19. The protocol was immunoSEQ multiplex PCR, while the TCRdb copy is restricted to in-frame clones and leaves out a portion. The table has roughly 76,000 clones, roughly 87% seen once. The sample comprised peripheral blood. Receptors originate from a man younger than 45 with acute or convalescent COVID-19.

This clone was counted between two and nine times. V and J are TRBV5-4 and TRBJ2-1; 13 bases align to TRBD2. This CDR3 is 16 amino acids long. Germline V gene data show CDR1 as SGHNT and CDR2 as YYREEE (reference sequence). The ends lost 4 bases at V and 8 bases at J; junction bases unmatched: 9. This CDR3 reads CASSPGLAGVGDEQFF. The CDR3 coding sequence is TGTGCCAGCAGCCCCGGACTAGCGGGAGTTGGGGATGAGCAGTTCTTC.

The chain combines TRBV4-2 with TRBJ2-2; TRBD2 aligns across 7 bases. Germline CDR1 and CDR2: LGHNA and YNFKEQ. The CDR3 contains 14 residues. The junction had 3 bases not matched to a gene; V was cut back by 4 bases and J by 4 bases. In nucleotides, the CDR3 is TGTGCCAGCAGCCTTTCTAGCGGCACCGGGGAGCTGTTTTTT. It is translated as CASSLSSGTGELFF.

The chain recombines TRBV5-5 with TRBJ2-1; D is possibly TRBD1 (6 bases). Trimming removed 3 bases at V and 9 bases at J, with 19 bases between. This CDR3 spans 15 amino acids. Germline lookup yields CDR1 SGHKS and CDR2 YYEKEE (reference sequence). The CDR3 protein is CASSSPRAKGGEQFF. The DNA for the CDR3 is TGTGCCAGCAGCTCCCCGAGGGCCAAAGGGGGTGAGCAGTTCTTC.

The chain has TRBV28 and TRBJ1-3; 9 nucleotides match TRBD1. Germline V gene lookup returns CDR1 MDHEN and CDR2 SYDVKM. Trimming removed 6 bases from V and 6 bases from J; junction bases left unmatched: 9. The CDR3 has 15 residues. Written as DNA, the CDR3 is TGTGCCAGCAGGCCAACCGGGACAGGGAAAAACACCATATATTTT. The encoded protein is CASRPTGTGKNTIYF.

V is TRBV6-4 and J is TRBJ2-3; possible D gene TRBD2, 6 bases. This CDR3 contains 15 residues. From germline, CDR1 is MRHNA and CDR2 SNTAGT. V was clipped by 7 bases and J by 0 bases, with 14 bases between them. Written as DNA, the CDR3 is TGTGCCAGCAATACCGGGACTCTTAGCACAGATACGCAGTATTTT. This sequence encodes CASNTGTLSTDTQYF.

The chain links TRBV18 to TRBJ1-5; possibly TRBD1 for D (6 bases). Germline V lookup: CDR1 KGHSH, CDR2 LQKENI. The CDR3 sequence is 13 residues long. The V end was cut by 1 base, the J end by 5 bases, with 6 bases between. CDR3 sequence (DNA): TGTGCCAGCTCACCACAGGGGGATCAGCCCCAGCATTTT. This encodes CASSPQGDQPQHF.

In this sample, this clone turned up a few times. The chain carries TRBV7-2 and TRBJ2-7; D gene ambiguous. Germline CDR1 reads SGHTA; CDR2 reads FQGNSA. This CDR3 has 14 amino acids. V lost 0 bases and J 5 bases, leaving 11 bases between the germline ends. As DNA, the CDR3 is TGTGCCAGCAGCTTAGCGCTGGGCGACCACGAGCAGTACTTC. Translated: CASSLALGDHEQYF.

The rearrangement joins TRBV5-1 to TRBJ2-7; a weak D match, TRBD2 (6 bases). CDR1 SGHRS and CDR2 YFSETQ come from the germline V gene. The V end was cut by 5 bases, the J end by 3 bases, with 21 bases between. The CDR3 is made up of 16 amino acids. The CDR3 loop reads CASSLGGSGPVYEQYF. The DNA for the CDR3 is TGCGCCAGCAGTCTGGGGGGATCAGGGCCCGTCTACGAGCAGTACTTC.

This clone was counted only a few times. V usage is TRBV6-4 and J usage is TRBJ2-1; 8 bases map to TRBD2. CDR1 MRHNA and CDR2 SNTAGT come from the germline V gene. V shed 0 bases and J 4 bases; nucleotides not matched to a gene: 2. CDR3 length: 15 amino acids. Here the CDR3 reads CASSDSAGEYNEQFF. CDR3 coding DNA: TGTGCCAGCAGTGACTCAGCGGGAGAGTACAATGAGCAGTTCTTC.

The chain links TRBV11-3 to TRBJ2-2, with no clear D. Trimming removed 3 bases from V and 1 base from J, with 3 bases in between. The CDR3 is 13 residues long. The V gene's germline CDR1 is SGHNT and CDR2 YENEEA. The chain's CDR3 is CASSFQNTGELFF. DNA for the CDR3: TGTGCCAGCAGCTTCCAGAACACCGGGGAGCTGTTTTTT.

This chain links TRBV19 with TRBJ1-5; TRBD1 aligns across 8 bases. Germline V gene sequence: CDR1 LNHDA, CDR2 SQIVND (reference sequence). CDR3 length equals 16 residues. V was pared by 7 bases and J by 0 bases, with 8 bases of the junction left unmatched. CDR3 sequence: CASIRQGTNSNQPQHF. The CDR3 nucleotides read TGTGCCAGTATTCGACAGGGGACAAATAGCAATCAGCCCCAGCATTTT. The whole variable domain, remainder taken from reference TRBV19 and TRBJ1-5, is DGGITQSPKYLFRKEGQNVTLSCEQNLNHDAMYWYRQDPGQGLRLIYYSQIVNDFQKGDIAEGYSVSREKKESFPLTVTSAQKNPTAFYLCASIRQGTNSNQPQHFGDGTRLSIL.

The chain carries TRBV28 and TRBJ2-7; D possibly corresponds to TRBD2 (6 bases). Germline V CDR1 and CDR2: MDHEN, SYDVKM. The CDR3 has 13 residues. V was pared by 5 bases and J by 3 bases, with 11 bases between. The CDR3 loop is CASSRDSIYEQYF. The CDR3 coding sequence is TGTGCCAGCAGTCGGGACTCTATCTACGAGCAGTACTTC.

This sequence joins TRBV19 and TRBJ1-6, with a tentative D call TRBD1 (5 bases). Germline assignment: CDR1 LNHDA and CDR2 SQIVND (reference sequence). The CDR3 runs to 14 residues. V was shortened by 8 bases and J by 10 bases, with 18 bases between the two germline ends. This chain's CDR3 is CASSSRGGGSPLHF. CDR3 sequence (DNA): TGTGCCAGTTCGTCAAGGGGCGGTGGGTCACCCCTCCACTTT. The full variable domain, its missing parts supplied by reference TRBV19 and TRBJ1-6, is DGGITQSPKYLFRKEGQNVTLSCEQNLNHDAMYWYRQDPGQGLRLIYYSQIVNDFQKGDIAEGYSVSREKKESFPLTVTSAQKNPTAFYLCASSSRGGGSPLHFGNGTRLTVT.

The chain joins TRBV11-2 to TRBJ2-1, with a possible D match to TRBD2 (5 bases). The CDR3 has 12 amino acids. Looked up from germline, CDR1 is SGHAT and CDR2 is FQNNGV. V was clipped by 5 bases and J by 7 bases, with 9 bases between them. CDR3 in DNA: TGTGCCAGCAGCCCCCCGGGGAATGAGCAGTTCTTC. It translates to CASSPPGNEQFF. Filled out from reference TRBV11-2 and TRBJ2-1, the complete variable domain reads EAGVAQSPRYKIIEKRQSVAFWCNPISGHATLYWYQQILGQGPKLLIQFQNNGVVDDSQLPKDRFSAERLKGVDSTLKIQPAKLEDSAVYLCASSPPGNEQFFGPGTRLTVL.

V and J are TRBV7-6 and TRBJ2-3; 9 nucleotides align to TRBD1. From germline, CDR1 is SGHVS and CDR2 FNYEAQ. The J segment lost 3 bases and the V segment lost 1 base, leaving 2 bases of the junction unmatched. The CDR3 runs to 15 residues. CDR3 in amino acids: CASSLGTGETDTQYF. In DNA form, the CDR3 reads TGTGCCAGCAGCTTAGGGACAGGGGAAACAGATACGCAGTATTTT. Based on the CDR3 plus reference TRBV7-6 and TRBJ2-3, the full variable domain is GAGVSQSPRYKVTKRGQDVALRCDPISGHVSLYWYRQALGQGPEFLTYFNYEAQQDKSGLPNDRFSAERPEGSISTLTIQRTEQRDSAMYRCASSLGTGETDTQYFGPGTRLTVL.

The chain links TRBV7-2 to TRBJ2-2; D is possibly TRBD2 (6 bases). V shed 1 base and J shed 7 bases, with 16 bases lying between them. Germline assignment: CDR1 SGHTA and CDR2 FQGNSA. This CDR3 has 16 residues. The DNA for the CDR3 is TGTGCCAGCAGCTTAGTCAGACTAGTCCAGGTCGGGGAGCTGTTTTTT. This gives the protein CASSLVRLVQVGELFF.

The chain uses TRBV28 and TRBJ2-7; D call uncertain. Germline-derived CDR1 and CDR2 are MDHEN and SYDVKM. The CDR3 loop spans 13 amino acids. The V gene lost 3 bases and the J gene lost 4 bases, with 10 bases spanning the gap. CDR3 region: CASSFGTIYEQYF. The CDR3 DNA sequence: TGTGCCAGCAGTTTTGGCACCATTTACGAGCAGTACTTC.

The rearrangement joins TRBV28 to TRBJ1-3; D not resolved. The germline V gene encodes CDR1 MDHEN and CDR2 SYDVKM. This CDR3 comprises 20 residues. Trimming took 3 bases from V and 0 from J, leaving 24 bases between them. The CDR3 DNA reads TGTGCCAGCAGTTTTTCTCTTTGGGTTAGTGGGCGACACTCTGGAAACACCATATATTTT. Its protein product is CASSFSLWVSGRHSGNTIYF.

The chain joins TRBV7-8 to TRBJ1-5, with TRBD1 identical over 7 bases. This CDR3 region has 15 residues. The V segment lost 0 bases and the J segment 6 bases; nucleotides outside the gene matches: 5. CDR1 is SGHVS, CDR2 FQNEAQ, per germline. The chain's CDR3 is CASSLAQGGSQPQHF. DNA of the CDR3: TGTGCCAGCAGCTTAGCCCAAGGGGGCAGTCAGCCCCAGCATTTT.

The genes are TRBV12-2 and TRBJ2-6; TRBD2, as called in the table, went unchecked against the DNA. TRBV12-2 is deemed a pseudogene. The CDR3 loop spans 16 amino acids. The CDR3 region has the DNA TGTGCAAGTCGTGCTAAATTTGTCTCTGGGGCCAACGTCCTGACTTTC. This gives the protein CASRAKFVSGANVLTF.

The genes are TRBV4-3 and TRBJ2-7; D remains ambiguous. Trimming took off 1 base at V and 0 bases at J, with 10 bases between the two ends. The CDR3 totals 15 residues. In germline, CDR1 is LGHNA, CDR2 YSLEER. The CDR3 nucleotides read TGCGCCAGCAGCCAAGCCTTCAGAGGCTCCTACGAGCAGTACTTC. Protein sequence: CASSQAFRGSYEQYF.

CDR3 in DNA: TGTGCCAGCAGCCGAACAGGGGTTGAGCAGTACTTC. Amino acids: CASSRTGVEQYF. The chain combines TRBV3-1 (or the pseudogene TRBV3-2) with TRBJ2-7; the match to TRBD1 covers 7 bases. Germline V gives CDR1 LGHDT, CDR2 YNNKEL (reference sequence). The CDR3 covers 12 residues. The V and J ends lost 4 bases and 7 bases, in that order; junction bases with no gene match: 4.

The chain joins TRBV11-2 to TRBJ1-5; no definite D call. The CDR3 has 15 amino acids. Germline assignment: CDR1 SGHAT and CDR2 FQNNGV. V was shortened by 0 bases and J by 1 base, with 7 bases between the two germline ends. The CDR3 reads CASSLEAGSNQPQHF. Written as DNA, the CDR3 is TGTGCCAGCAGCTTAGAAGCAGGCAGCAATCAGCCCCAGCATTTT.

The chain is built from TRBV5-6 and TRBJ2-5, with no clear D. V lost 3 bases and J 5 bases, leaving 5 bases between the germline ends. Germline V gene data show CDR1 as SGHDT and CDR2 as YYEEEE. The CDR3 loop spans 11 amino acids. In nucleotides, the CDR3 is TGTGCCAGCAGCTCTAGGGAGACCCAGTACTTC. This encodes CASSSRETQYF.

This clone was counted between two and nine times. In DNA form, the CDR3 reads TGTGCCATCAGTGCCGACATAGTTAATTCACCCCTCCACTTT. It encodes CAISADIVNSPLHF. The V call is TRBV10-3, the J call TRBJ1-6, with D unresolved. Trimming cost V 4 bases and J 6 bases, with 10 bases left between them. This CDR3 is 14 amino acids long. Germline CDR1 ENHRY, CDR2 SYGVKD.

In its sample, this clone was seen once. This rearrangement joins TRBV30 to TRBJ2-1; 11 bases align to TRBD2. Losses at the gene ends were 4 bases for V and 2 bases for J; bases not matched to a gene: 10. Per germline, CDR1 GTSNPN and CDR2 SVGIG (reference sequence). There are 17 residues in the CDR3. CDR3 sequence (DNA): TGTGCCTGGATCGGGAAACTAGCGGGAGTACCCTACAATGAGCAGTTCTTC. The encoded protein is CAWIGKLAGVPYNEQFF. Based on the CDR3 plus reference TRBV30 and TRBJ2-1, the full variable domain is SQTIHQWPATLVQPVGSPLSLECTVEGTSNPNLYWYRQAAGRGLQLLFYSVGIGQISSEVPQNLSASRPQDRQFILSSKKLLLSDSGFYLCAWIGKLAGVPYNEQFFGPGTRLTVL.

This clone occurred once. The rearrangement uses TRBV6-5 and TRBJ1-2; tentative D call: TRBD1 (5 bases). V lost 0 bases and J lost 4, with 9 bases in between. Germline assignment: CDR1 MNHEY and CDR2 SVGAGI. The CDR3 length is 14 residues. CDR3 sequence (DNA): TGTGCCAGCAGTTACTCCGGGCAGGGCTATGGCTACACCTTC. It codes for CASSYSGQGYGYTF.

The chain has TRBV3-1 (or the pseudogene TRBV3-2) and TRBJ2-7; TRBD2 aligns across 8 bases. The CDR3 is 14 residues long. With 3 bases clipped from V and 2 bases from J, the junction kept 3 bases outside the gene matches. CDR1 is LGHDT and CDR2 is YNNKEL in the germline V gene (reference sequence). The CDR3 nucleotides are TGTGCCAGCAGCCAGGCAGCGGGAGCCTACGAGCAGTACTTC. It encodes CASSQAAGAYEQYF.

The rearrangement joins TRBV7-2 to TRBJ2-7; TRBD2 might be the D (6 bases). The CDR3 extends over 15 amino acids. Germline CDR1 and CDR2: SGHTA and FQGNSA. V was trimmed by 4 bases and J by 7 bases, leaving 20 bases between them. The CDR3 nucleotides are TGTGCCAGCAGCTCTCAGCGGGTGGTAATGGGGGAGCAGTACTTC. It encodes CASSSQRVVMGEQYF.